This T cell receptor (beta chain) was obtained from a study of early T cells in non-severe SARS-CoV-2 infection (dated by TCRdb to the early 2020s). About the study as a whole: Because TCR sequencing was done on bulk RNA from unsorted whole blood, the alpha and beta chains could not be paired.

Study-level results and caveats: VDJdb matching was skewed toward anti-spike CD8 responses and likely underestimated virus-specific expansions by missing private and CD4 specificities.

V is shortened by 3 bases, J by 2 bases, and the region joining them spans 8 bases. Sequences DFQATT (CDR1) and SNEGSKA (CDR2) are obtained from the germline V gene (reference sequence). The CDR3 spans 12 residues, from the cysteine through the phenylalanine. The sequence is cut down to CDR3 DNA, 36 bases in frame from base 1. Libraries were built with 5' RACE. The run used a NextSeq 500. To correct for sequencing error and PCR bias, the TCR library protocol tagged individual cDNA molecules with unique molecular identifiers. Both TCR alpha and beta chains were sequenced, and tight co-correlation was observed between alpha and beta sequence abundances in each sample. The paper's processing steps were these. Decombinator V4 was used to perform V gene, J gene and CDR3 annotation of TCR sequences. TCRs were defined as expanded if a significant change between any two time points was detected under a Poisson model with p below 0.0001. TCR abundances were normalised to the total number of TCRs sequenced in each sample and reported as counts per million. TRAV1-2 paired with TRAJ12, TRAJ20 or TRAJ33 defined MAIT TCRs, while TRAV10 paired with TRAJ18 defined iNKT TCRs. A search of VDJdb, accessed on 1 November 2021, was run for TCRs annotated to CMV, EBV and SARS-CoV-2, with TCRs annotated for multiple antigens excluded. TCRdb reprocessing: public reads trimmed at Q25 with fastp, clones called with MiXCR, in-frame beta chains kept. All rows with the same CDR3 protein become a single entry with the most common DNA and genes. The authors' filters were not applied to this entry. For this sample the table gives tens of thousands of distinct CDR3 sequences, of which 4.5% to 5.5% were detected only once. Of the sample, about 16% falls within the top ten clones.

Many counts were recorded for this clonotype. Its antigen is not yet known. No base quality information exists; no much larger clone differs at one position. This was a case-control study nested in a cohort of healthcare workers in London, UK, who had nasopharyngeal swab PCR tests and blood samples taken every week. Healthcare workers were enrolled in the week of the UK lockdown, from 23 to 31 March 2020, and were followed every week for up to roughly 16 weeks. The chain couples TRBV20-1 to TRBJ2-7, with no confidently assigned D gene. The specimen sequenced was whole blood. This receptor was taken from an adult who was a healthcare worker with PCR-confirmed SARS-CoV-2 infection or an uninfected control (not recorded which). The CDR3 in this case is CSASKYTYEQYF. The DNA sequence is TGCAGTGCTAGCAAGTACACCTACGAGCAGTACTTC.